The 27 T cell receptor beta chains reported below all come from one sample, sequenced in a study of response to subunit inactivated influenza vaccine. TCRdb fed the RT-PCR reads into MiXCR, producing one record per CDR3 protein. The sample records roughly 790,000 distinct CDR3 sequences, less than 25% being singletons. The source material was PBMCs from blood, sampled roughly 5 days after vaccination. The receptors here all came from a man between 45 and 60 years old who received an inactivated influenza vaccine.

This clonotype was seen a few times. CDR3 in amino acids: CASSADRASPSTEAFF. The CDR3 DNA reads TGTGCCAGCAGTGCGGACAGGGCCTCCCCGAGCACTGAAGCTTTCTTT. The chain couples TRBV2 to TRBJ1-1; TRBD1 aligns across 8 bases. Trimming at V came to 4 bases and at J to 4 bases, leaving 11 bases not matched to a gene. The CDR3 totals 16 residues. Germline CDR1 SNHLY, CDR2 FYNNEI.

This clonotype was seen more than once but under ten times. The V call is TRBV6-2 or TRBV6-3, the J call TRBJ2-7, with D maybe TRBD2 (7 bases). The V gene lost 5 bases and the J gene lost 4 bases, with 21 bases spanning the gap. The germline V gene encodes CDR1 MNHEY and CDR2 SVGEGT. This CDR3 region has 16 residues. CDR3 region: CASSRGRLRELYEQYF. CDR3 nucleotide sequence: TGTGCCAGCAGTCGGGGGCGTTTGCGGGAGCTTTACGAGCAGTACTTC.

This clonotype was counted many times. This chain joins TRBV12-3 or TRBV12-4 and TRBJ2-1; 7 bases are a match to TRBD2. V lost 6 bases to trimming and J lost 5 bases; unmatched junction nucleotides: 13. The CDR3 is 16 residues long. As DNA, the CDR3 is TGTGCCAGCAGCCCTGCCCGACTAGCCGGAAACAATGAGCAGTTCTTC. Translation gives CASSPARLAGNNEQFF.

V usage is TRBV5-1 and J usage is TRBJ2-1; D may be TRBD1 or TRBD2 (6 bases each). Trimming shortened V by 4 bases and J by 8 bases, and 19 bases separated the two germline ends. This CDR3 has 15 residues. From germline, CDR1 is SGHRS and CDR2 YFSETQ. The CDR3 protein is CASSPGGNRFHEQFF. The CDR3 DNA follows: TGCGCCAGCAGCCCCGGGGGCAACCGGTTCCATGAGCAGTTCTTC.

The CDR3 loop is CASSLAVLDSYEQYF. The CDR3 coding sequence is TGCGCCAGCAGCTTGGCCGTGTTGGATTCCTACGAGCAGTACTTC. The V gene is TRBV5-1, the J gene TRBJ2-7; D uncertain. CDR3 size: 15 residues. Between the trimmed V and J ends, which lost 0 bases and 1 base, there was a span of 11 bases. Germline V gene data show CDR1 as SGHRS and CDR2 as YFSETQ.

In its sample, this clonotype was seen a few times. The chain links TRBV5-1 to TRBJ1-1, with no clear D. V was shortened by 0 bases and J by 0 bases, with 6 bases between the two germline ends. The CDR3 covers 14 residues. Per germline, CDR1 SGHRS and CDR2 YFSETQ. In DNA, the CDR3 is TGCGCCAGCAGCTTGGCCTTGGTGAACACTGAAGCTTTCTTT. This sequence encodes CASSLALVNTEAFF.

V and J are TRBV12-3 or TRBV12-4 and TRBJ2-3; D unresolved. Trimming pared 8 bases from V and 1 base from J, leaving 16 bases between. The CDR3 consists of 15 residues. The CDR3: CASPSPPPCTDTQYF. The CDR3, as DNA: TGTGCCAGCCCCTCTCCACCACCATGCACAGATACGCAGTATTTT.

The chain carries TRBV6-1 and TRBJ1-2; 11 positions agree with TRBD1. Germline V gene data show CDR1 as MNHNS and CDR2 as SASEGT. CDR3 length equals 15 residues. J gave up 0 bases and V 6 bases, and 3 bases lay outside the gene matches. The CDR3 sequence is CASRDRGLANYGYTF. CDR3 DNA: TGTGCCAGCAGGGACAGGGGGCTAGCTAACTATGGCTACACCTTC.

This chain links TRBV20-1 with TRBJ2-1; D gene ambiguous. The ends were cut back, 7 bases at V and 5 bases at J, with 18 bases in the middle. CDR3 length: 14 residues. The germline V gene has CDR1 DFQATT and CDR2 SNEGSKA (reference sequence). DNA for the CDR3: TGCAGTGTTCCGGCTGCTAGTACCCACAATGAGCAGTTCTTC. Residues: CSVPAASTHNEQFF.

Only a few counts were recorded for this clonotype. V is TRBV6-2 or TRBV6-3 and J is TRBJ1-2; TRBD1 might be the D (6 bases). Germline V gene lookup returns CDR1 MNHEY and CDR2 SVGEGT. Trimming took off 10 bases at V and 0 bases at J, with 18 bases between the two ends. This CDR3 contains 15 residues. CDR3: CATGTTGPANYGYTF. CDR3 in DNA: TGTGCCACGGGGACAACGGGTCCCGCTAACTATGGCTACACCTTC.

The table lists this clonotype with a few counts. The CDR3, as DNA: TGTGCCACGAGGGAGCAGTCCTACAATGAGCAGTTCTTC. Amino acid sequence: CATREQSYNEQFF. This sequence joins TRBV12-3 or TRBV12-4 and TRBJ2-1, with D possibly being TRBD2 (5 bases). The germline V and J ends were trimmed by 10 bases and 1 base, with 11 bases remaining between them. CDR3 length equals 13 residues.

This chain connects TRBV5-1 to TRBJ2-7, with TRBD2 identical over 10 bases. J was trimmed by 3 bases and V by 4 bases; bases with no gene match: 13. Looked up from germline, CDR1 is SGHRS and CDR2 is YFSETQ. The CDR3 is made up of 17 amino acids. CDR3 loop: CASSPLAGGRIFYEQYF. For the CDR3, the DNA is TGCGCCAGCAGCCCATTAGCGGGAGGTCGCATTTTCTACGAGCAGTACTTC.

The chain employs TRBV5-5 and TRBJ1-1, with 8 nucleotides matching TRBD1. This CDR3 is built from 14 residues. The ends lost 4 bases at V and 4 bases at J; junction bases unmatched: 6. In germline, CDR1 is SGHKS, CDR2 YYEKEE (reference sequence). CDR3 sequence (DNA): TGTGCCAGCAGCATAGGACAGGGACCCACTGAAGCTTTCTTT. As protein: CASSIGQGPTEAFF.

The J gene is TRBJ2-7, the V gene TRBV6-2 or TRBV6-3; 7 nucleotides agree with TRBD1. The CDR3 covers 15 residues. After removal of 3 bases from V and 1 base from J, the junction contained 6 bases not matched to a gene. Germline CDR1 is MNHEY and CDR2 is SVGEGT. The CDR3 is CASSYKDRSSYEQYF. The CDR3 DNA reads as TGTGCCAGCAGTTATAAGGACAGGTCATCCTACGAGCAGTACTTC.

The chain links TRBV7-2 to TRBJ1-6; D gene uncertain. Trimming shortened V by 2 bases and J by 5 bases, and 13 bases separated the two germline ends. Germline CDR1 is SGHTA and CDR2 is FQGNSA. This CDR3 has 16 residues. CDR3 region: CASSLRGRVNNSPLHF. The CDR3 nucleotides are TGTGCCAGCAGCTTAAGAGGACGGGTCAATAATTCACCCCTCCACTTT. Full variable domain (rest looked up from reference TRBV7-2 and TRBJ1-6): GAGVSQSPSNKVTEKGKDVELRCDPISGHTALYWYRQSLGQGLEFLIYFQGNSAPDKSGLPSDRFSAERTGGSVSTLTIQRTQQEDSAVYLCASSLRGRVNNSPLHFGNGTRLTVT.

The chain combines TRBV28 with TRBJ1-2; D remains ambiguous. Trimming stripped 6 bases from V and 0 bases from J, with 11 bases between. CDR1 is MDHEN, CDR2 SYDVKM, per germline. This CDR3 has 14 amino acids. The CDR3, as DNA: TGTGCCAGCAGACCCGCGGAGGCTAACTATGGCTACACCTTC. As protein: CASRPAEANYGYTF.

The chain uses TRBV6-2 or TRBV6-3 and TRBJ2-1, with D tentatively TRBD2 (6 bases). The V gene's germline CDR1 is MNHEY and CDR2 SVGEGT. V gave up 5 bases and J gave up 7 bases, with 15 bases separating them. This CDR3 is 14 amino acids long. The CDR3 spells CASSQTRPPNEQFF. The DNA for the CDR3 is TGTGCCAGCAGTCAGACTAGACCACCGAATGAGCAGTTCTTC.

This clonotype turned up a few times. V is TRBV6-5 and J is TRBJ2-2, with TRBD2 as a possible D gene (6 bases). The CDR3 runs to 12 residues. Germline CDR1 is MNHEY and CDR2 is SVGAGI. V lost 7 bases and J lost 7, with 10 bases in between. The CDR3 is CASTTAGGELFF. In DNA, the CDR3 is TGTGCCAGCACTACAGCGGGCGGGGAGCTGTTTTTT.

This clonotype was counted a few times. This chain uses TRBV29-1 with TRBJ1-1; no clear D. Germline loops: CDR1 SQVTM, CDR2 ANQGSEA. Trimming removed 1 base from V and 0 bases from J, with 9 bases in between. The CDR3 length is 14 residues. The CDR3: CSVEVQGLNTEAFF. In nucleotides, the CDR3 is TGCAGCGTTGAAGTACAAGGTTTGAACACTGAAGCTTTCTTT. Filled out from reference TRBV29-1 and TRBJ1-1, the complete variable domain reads SAVISQKPSRDICQRGTSLTIQCQVDSQVTMMFWYRQQPGQSLTLIATANQGSEATYESGFVIDKFPISRPNLTFSTLTVSNMSPEDSSIYLCSVEVQGLNTEAFFGQGTRLTVV.

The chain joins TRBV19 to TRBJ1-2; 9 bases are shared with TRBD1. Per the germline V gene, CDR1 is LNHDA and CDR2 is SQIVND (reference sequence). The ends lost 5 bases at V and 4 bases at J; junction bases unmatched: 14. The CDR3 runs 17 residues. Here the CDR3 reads CASSAPYRDRAFYGYTF. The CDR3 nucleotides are TGTGCCAGTAGTGCCCCTTACCGGGACAGGGCTTTCTATGGCTACACCTTC.

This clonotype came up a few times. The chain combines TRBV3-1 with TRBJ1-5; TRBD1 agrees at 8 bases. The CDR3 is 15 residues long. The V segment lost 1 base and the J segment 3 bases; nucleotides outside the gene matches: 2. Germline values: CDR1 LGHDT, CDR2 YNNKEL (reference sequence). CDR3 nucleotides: TGTGCCAGCAGCCAAGTCAGGGGGCCCAATCAGCCCCAGCATTTT. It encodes CASSQVRGPNQPQHF.

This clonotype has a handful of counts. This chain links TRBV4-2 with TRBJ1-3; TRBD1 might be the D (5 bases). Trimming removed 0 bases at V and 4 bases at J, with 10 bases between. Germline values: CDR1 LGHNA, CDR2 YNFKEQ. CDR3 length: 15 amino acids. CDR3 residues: CASSQDRQPGNTIYF. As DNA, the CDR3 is TGTGCCAGCAGCCAAGATAGACAGCCAGGAAACACCATATATTTT.

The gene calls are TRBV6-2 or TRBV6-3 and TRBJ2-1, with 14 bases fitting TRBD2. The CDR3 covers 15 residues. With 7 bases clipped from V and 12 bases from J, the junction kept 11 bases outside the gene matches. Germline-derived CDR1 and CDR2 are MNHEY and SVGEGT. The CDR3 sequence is CASTDGLAGGGWQFF. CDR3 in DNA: TGTGCCAGCACCGACGGACTAGCGGGAGGAGGTTGGCAGTTCTTC.

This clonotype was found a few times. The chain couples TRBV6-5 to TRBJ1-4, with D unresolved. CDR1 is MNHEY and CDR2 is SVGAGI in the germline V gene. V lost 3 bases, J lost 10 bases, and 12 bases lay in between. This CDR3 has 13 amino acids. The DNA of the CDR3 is TGTGCCAGCAGTTATTCTAAGGGCGGAAAACTGTTTTTT. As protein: CASSYSKGGKLFF.

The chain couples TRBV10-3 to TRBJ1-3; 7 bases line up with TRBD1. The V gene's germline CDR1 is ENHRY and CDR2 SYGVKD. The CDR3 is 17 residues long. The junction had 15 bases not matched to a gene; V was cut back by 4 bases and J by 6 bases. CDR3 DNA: TGTGCCATCAGTGGATGGGTAGGGGGCACCTTGGAAAACACCATATATTTT. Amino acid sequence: CAISGWVGGTLENTIYF.

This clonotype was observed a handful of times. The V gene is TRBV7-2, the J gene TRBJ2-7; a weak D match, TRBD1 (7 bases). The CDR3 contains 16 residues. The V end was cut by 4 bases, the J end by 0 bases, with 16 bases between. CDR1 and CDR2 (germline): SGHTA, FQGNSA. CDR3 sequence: CASSSSRGQSSYEQYF. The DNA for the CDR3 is TGTGCCAGCAGCTCCTCGCGGGGACAGAGCTCCTACGAGCAGTACTTC.

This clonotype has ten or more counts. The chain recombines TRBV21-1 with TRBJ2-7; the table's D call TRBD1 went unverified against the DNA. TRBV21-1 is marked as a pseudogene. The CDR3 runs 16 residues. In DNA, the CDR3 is TGTGCCAGCAGCATTTCTTCCGGGACAGGGCCCTACGAGCAGTACTTC. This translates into CASSISSGTGPYEQYF.